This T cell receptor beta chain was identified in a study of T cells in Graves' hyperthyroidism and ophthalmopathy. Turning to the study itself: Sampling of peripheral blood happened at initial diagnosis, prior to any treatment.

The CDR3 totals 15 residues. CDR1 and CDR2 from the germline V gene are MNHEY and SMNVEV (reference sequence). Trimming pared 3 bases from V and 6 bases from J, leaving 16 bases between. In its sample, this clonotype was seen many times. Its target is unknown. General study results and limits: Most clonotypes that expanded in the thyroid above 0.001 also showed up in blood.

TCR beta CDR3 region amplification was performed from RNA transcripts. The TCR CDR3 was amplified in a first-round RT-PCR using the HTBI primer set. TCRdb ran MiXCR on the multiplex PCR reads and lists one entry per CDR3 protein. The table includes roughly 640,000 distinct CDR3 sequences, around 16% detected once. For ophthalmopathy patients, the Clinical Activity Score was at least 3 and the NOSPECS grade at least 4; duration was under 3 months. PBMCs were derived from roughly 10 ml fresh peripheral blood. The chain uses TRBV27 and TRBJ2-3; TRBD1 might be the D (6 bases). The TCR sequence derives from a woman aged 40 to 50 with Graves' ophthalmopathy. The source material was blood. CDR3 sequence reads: CASSFGAGAGDTQYF. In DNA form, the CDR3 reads TGTGCCAGCAGTTTCGGGGCAGGGGCAGGGGATACGCAGTATTTT.